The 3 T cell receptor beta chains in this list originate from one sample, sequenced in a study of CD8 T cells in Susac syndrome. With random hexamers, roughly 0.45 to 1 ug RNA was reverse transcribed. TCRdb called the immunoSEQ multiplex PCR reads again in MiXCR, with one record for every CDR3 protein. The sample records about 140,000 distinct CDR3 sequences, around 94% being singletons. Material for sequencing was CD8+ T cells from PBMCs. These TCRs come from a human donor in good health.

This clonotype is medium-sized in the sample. The CDR3 bases are TGCGCCAGCAGCTATTCCCCCCGCCGGGACATTCAGTACTTC. Encoded protein: CASSYSPRRDIQYF. The genes are TRBV5-1 and TRBJ2-4; D unresolved. The CDR3 length is 14 residues. V was clipped by 3 bases and J by 8 bases, with 15 bases between them. The V gene's germline CDR1 is SGHRS and CDR2 YFSETQ.

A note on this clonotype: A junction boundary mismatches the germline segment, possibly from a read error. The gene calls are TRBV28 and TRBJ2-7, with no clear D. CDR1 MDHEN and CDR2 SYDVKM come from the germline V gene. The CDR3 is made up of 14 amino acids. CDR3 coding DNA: TGTGCCAGCAGTAGTTGGCCAGCTTCCTCCGAGCAGTACTTC. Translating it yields CASSSWPASSEQYF.

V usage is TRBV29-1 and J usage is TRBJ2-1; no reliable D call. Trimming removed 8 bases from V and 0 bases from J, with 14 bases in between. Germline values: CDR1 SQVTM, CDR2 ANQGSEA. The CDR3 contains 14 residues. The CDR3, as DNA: TGCAGCACGTATCCCACGAGCTCCTACAATGAGCAGTTCTTC. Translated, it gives CSTYPTSSYNEQFF.